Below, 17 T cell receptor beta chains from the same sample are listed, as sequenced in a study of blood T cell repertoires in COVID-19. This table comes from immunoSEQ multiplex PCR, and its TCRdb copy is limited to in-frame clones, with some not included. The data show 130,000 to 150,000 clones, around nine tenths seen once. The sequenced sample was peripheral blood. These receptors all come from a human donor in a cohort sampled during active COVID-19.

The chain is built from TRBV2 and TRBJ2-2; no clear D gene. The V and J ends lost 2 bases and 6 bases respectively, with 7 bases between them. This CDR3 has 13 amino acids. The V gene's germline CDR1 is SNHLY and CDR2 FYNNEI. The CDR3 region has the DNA TGTGCCAGCAGTGAAAGAGGTCCCGGGGAGCTGTTTTTT. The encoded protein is CASSERGPGELFF.

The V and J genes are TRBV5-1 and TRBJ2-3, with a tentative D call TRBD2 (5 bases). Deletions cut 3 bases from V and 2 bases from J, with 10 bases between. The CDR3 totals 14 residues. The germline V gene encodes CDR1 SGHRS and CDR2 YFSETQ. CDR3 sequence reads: CASSSRADTDTQYF. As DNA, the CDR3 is TGCGCCAGCAGCTCGAGGGCCGACACAGATACGCAGTATTTT. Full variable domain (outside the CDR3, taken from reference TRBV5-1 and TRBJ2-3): KAGVTQTPRYLIKTRGQQVTLSCSPISGHRSVSWYQQTPGQGLQFLFEYFSETQRNKGNFPGRFSGRQFSNSRSEMNVSTLELGDSALYLCASSSRADTDTQYFGPGTRLTVL.

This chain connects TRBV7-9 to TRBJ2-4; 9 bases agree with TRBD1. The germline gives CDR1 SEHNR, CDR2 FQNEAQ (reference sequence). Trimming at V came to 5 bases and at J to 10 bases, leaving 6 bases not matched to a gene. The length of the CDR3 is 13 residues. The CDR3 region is CASSPGQGHIQYF. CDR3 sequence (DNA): TGTGCCAGCAGCCCCGGACAGGGGCATATTCAGTACTTC. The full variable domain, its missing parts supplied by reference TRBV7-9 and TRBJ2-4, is DTGVSQNPRHKITKRGQNVTFRCDPISEHNRLYWYRQTLGQGPEFLTYFQNEAQLEKSRLLSDRFSAERPKGSFSTLEIQRTEQGDSAMYLCASSPGQGHIQYFGAGTRLSVL.

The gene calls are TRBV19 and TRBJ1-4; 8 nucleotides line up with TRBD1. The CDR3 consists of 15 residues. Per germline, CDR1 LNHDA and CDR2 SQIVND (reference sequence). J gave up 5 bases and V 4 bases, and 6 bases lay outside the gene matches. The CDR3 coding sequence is TGTGCCAGTAGTAACCCCGCAGGGGGCAATGAAAAACTGTTTTTT. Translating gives CASSNPAGGNEKLFF.

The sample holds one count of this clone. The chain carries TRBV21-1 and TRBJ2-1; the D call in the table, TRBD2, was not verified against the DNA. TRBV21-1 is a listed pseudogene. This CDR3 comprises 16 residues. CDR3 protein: CASLTPGLAGEREQFF. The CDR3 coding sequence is TGTGCCAGCTTGACTCCGGGACTAGCGGGAGAGAGAGAGCAGTTCTTC.

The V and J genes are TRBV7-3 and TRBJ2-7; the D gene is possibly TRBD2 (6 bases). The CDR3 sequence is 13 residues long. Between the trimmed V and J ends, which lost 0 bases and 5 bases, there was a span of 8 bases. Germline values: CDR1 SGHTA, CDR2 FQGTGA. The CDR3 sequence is CASSLTTRNEQYF. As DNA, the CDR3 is TGTGCCAGCAGCTTAACGACTAGAAACGAGCAGTACTTC.

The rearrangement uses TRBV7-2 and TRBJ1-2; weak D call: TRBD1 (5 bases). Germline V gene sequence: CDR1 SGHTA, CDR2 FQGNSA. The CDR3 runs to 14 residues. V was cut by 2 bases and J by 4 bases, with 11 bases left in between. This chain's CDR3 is CASSLKGQGYGYTF. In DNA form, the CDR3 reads TGTGCCAGCAGCTTAAAAGGGCAGGGCTATGGCTACACCTTC.

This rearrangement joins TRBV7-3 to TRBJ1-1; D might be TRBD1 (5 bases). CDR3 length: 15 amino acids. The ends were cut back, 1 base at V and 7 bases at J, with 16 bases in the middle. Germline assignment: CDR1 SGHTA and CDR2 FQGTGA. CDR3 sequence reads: CASSLRAGRQYEAFF. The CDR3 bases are TGTGCCAGCAGCTTAAGAGCCGGGAGACAGTATGAAGCTTTCTTT.

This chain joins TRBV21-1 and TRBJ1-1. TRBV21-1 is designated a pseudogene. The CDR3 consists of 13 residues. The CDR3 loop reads CASSTSYSTEAFF. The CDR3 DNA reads TGTGCCAGCAGCACCTCATACTCCACTGAAGCTTTCTTT.

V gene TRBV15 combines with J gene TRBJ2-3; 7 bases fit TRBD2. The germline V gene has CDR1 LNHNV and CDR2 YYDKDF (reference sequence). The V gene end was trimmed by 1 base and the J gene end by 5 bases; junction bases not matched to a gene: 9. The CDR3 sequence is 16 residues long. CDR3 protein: CATSRASGISVDTQYF. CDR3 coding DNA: TGTGCCACCAGCAGAGCCAGCGGGATTTCTGTAGATACGCAGTATTTT.

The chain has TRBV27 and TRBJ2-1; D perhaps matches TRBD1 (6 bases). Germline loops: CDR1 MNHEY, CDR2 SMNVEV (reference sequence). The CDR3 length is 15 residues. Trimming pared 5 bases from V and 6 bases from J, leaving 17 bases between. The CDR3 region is CASSRLGTRVNEQFF. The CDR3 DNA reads TGTGCCAGCAGTCGCCTCGGGACAAGGGTCAATGAGCAGTTCTTC.

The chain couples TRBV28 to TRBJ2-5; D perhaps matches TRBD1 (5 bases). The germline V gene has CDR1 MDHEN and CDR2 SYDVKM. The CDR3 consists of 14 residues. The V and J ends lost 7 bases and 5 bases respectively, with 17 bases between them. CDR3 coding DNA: TGTGCCAGCAAGCCTAGGTCTCCAGGGGAGACCCAGTACTTC. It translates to CASKPRSPGETQYF.

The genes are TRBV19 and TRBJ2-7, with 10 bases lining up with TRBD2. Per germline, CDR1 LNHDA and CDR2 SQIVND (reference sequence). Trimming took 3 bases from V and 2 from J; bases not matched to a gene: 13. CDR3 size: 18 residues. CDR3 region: CASSIQPGLARSTYEQYF. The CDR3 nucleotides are TGTGCCAGTAGTATCCAACCGGGACTAGCGCGTTCCACCTACGAGCAGTACTTC.

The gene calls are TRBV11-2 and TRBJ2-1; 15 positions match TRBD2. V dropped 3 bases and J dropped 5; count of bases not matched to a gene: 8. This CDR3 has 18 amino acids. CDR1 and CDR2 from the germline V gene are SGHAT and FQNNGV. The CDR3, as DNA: TGTGCCAGCAGCTTCCTACCGGGACTAGCGGGGGGTAACAATGAGCAGTTCTTC. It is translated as CASSFLPGLAGGNNEQFF. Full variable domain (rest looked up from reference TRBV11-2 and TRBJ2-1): EAGVAQSPRYKIIEKRQSVAFWCNPISGHATLYWYQQILGQGPKLLIQFQNNGVVDDSQLPKDRFSAERLKGVDSTLKIQPAKLEDSAVYLCASSFLPGLAGGNNEQFFGPGTRLTVL.

The CDR3 protein is CASSTRGLSDTEAFF. The CDR3 DNA is TGTGCCAGCAGTACCAGGGGTTTATCGGACACTGAAGCTTTCTTT. The chain links TRBV6-5 to TRBJ1-1; the D gene is possibly TRBD1 (6 bases). Germline lookup yields CDR1 MNHEY and CDR2 SVGAGI. This CDR3 spans 15 amino acids. Trimming pared 5 bases from V and 3 bases from J, leaving 16 bases between.

The CDR3 DNA reads as TGCGCCAGCAGCATAGGACAGGCCATCTTGGGCACTGAAGCTTTCTTT. Amino acid sequence: CASSIGQAILGTEAFF. This chain joins TRBV5-1 and TRBJ1-1, with 7 bases identical to TRBD1. Germline lookup yields CDR1 SGHRS and CDR2 YFSETQ. This CDR3 comprises 16 residues. Losses at the gene ends were 4 bases for V and 4 bases for J; bases not matched to a gene: 13.

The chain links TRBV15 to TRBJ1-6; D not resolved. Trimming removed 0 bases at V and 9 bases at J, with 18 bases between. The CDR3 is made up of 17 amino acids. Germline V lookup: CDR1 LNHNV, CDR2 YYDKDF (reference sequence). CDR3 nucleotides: TGTGCCACCAGCAGAGATCGGGGATCCAGTATAGGTTCACCCCTCCACTTT. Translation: CATSRDRGSSIGSPLHF. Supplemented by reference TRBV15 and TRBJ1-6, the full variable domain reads DAMVIQNPRYQVTQFGKPVTLSCSQTLNHNVMYWYQQKSSQAPKLLFHYYDKDFNNEADTPDNFQSRRPNTSFCFLDIRSPGLGDTAMYLCATSRDRGSSIGSPLHFGNGTRLTVT.